This T cell receptor (beta chain) is drawn from a study of Graves' ophthalmopathy and Graves' hyperthyroidism (dated by TCRdb to the late 2010s). About the full investigation: Hyperthyroidism was defined as stable when no progression to ophthalmopathy occurred within 18 months of follow-up. TCR beta repertoire signatures were used to distinguish Graves' ophthalmopathy from Graves' hyperthyroidism and to predict progression to ophthalmopathy. In total, approximately 140 blood samples were TCR-sequenced: 40 to 45 ophthalmopathy, 80 or so hyperthyroidism and approximately 17 hyperthyroidism-to-ophthalmopathy patients. To explore V-J signatures that separate ophthalmopathy from hyperthyroidism, a discovery set of about 98 patients was enrolled, consisting of about 43 with ophthalmopathy and fewer than 60 with stable hyperthyroidism. The independent validation cohort included approximately 19 hyperthyroidism patients plus 17 patients who later progressed from hyperthyroidism to ophthalmopathy. In six hyperthyroidism patients, the T-cell repertoire of thyroid tissue was compared with the T-cell repertoire of blood. Following sampling, methimazole starting at 30 mg daily was administered to hyperthyroidism patients, and high-dose intravenous methylprednisolone was administered to ophthalmopathy patients.

As for this clonotype: Its antigen is still unknown. No quality values exist for individual bases; no much larger clone is one base distant.

For repertoire sequencing, the TCR beta CDR3 regions were amplified from RNA transcripts. A first-round RT-PCR used HTBI primers with the Qiagen OneStep RT-PCR kit, followed by a second-round multiplex PCR, size selection and purification. Libraries were sequenced on an Illumina HiSeq2000 using paired-end 100 bp reads. The original pipeline was this. SOAPnuke was used to process the reads, removing any read that contained adapters or uncalled bases, had a mean Phred below 15, or lacked an exact match to the constant primer or identifier. COPE v1.2.5 was used to merge the high-quality paired reads. Unique nucleotide sequences were defined as clonotypes and aligned to IMGT TRB V, D and J references using MiTCR v1.1. Only V-J combinations with frequency above 0.0001 were analysed, covering approximately 99% of repertoires. For each V-J combination, a TCR clonal expansion and chaos score was defined as F50 clonal expansion divided by the chaos observed in the TCRdist matrix. Welch's t-statistics and random forest were used to narrow the features down to about twelve V-J combinations, which were then fed into a naive Bayes classifier. Thyroid-blood repertoire similarity was quantified with the Morisita-Horn index. TCRdb trimmed the raw reads at Q25, called clones with MiXCR and kept productive beta chains. Rows are combined by CDR3 protein, so each entry shows the most common genes and DNA. TCRdb's processing, not the authors', yielded these V and J calls. Across this sample there are around 1.1 million distinct CDR3 sequences, with about 40% seen only once. The ten largest clonotypes hold around 10% of the sample.

What the research found in general, with its limitations: Most expanded thyroid clonotypes with frequency above 0.001 were also detected in blood, suggesting blood repertoires may reflect the thyroid immune response. In validation, the model predicted ophthalmopathy progression with less than 71% sensitivity and around 72% specificity; roughly 12 predicted patients were CT-confirmed with GO in a median of approximately six months. Ophthalmopathy was separated from stable hyperthyroidism by the 13-signature model with around 88% sensitivity and about 81% specificity in cross-validation and with 80%/75% in the test set. No statistical method was used to predetermine the sample size, and group allocation was not hidden from the investigators.

The CDR3 covers 14 residues, taking in both the cysteine and the phenylalanine. Of all the DNA, just the CDR3 is kept, 42 bases in frame from base 1. Via the germline V gene, CDR1 is ENHRY and CDR2 SYGVKD. V drops 3 bases and J drops 2 bases, leaving 11 bases in between. Hyperthyroidism patients were newly diagnosed, were aged 18 to 65 years, and had a disease duration under 2 months. Patients with other autoimmune diseases, uncontrolled infections, pregnancy or lactation were excluded from the study. Diagnosis was based on clinical symptoms, serum thyroxine, TRAb, thyroid ultrasound and orbital computed tomography. Total RNA was extracted using Trizol reagent, and RNA quality was checked on an Agilent 2100 Bioanalyzer.

In this chain, TRBV10-3 is recombined with TRBJ2-7; a weak D assignment points to TRBD1 (6 bases agree). Sequencing was carried out using peripheral blood or thyroid tissue (not recorded which). The origin of this receptor is an adult man with Graves' hyperthyroidism. The DNA sequence is TGTGCCATCAGTGACAGGGACATAACCTACGAGCAGTACTTC. Its coded protein is CAISDRDITYEQYF.